This T cell receptor beta chain was sequenced for a study of identical twins. The study's findings and limits: Zero-insertion analyses might be partly confounded by invariant T cells like MAIT and iNKT.

This clonotype has a handful of counts. What it binds is unknown. TCRdb processed the 5' RACE reads anew with MiXCR; each CDR3 protein has one entry. The sample lists some 660,000 distinct CDR3 sequences, more than 6.5% occurring once. This CDR3 contains 14 residues. The ends were cut back, 8 bases at V and 8 bases at J, with 19 bases in the middle. These data were also filed under a second study, of yellow fever vaccine responses in identical twins.

Material for sequencing was PBMCs. This clonotype was obtained from a young woman in good health. The rearrangement joins TRBV12-3 or TRBV12-4 to TRBJ2-1; perhaps TRBD2 as D (5 bases). CDR3 sequence reads: CASQPELDWYEQFF. In nucleotides, the CDR3 is TGTGCCAGCCAACCTGAACTAGACTGGTATGAGCAGTTCTTC.